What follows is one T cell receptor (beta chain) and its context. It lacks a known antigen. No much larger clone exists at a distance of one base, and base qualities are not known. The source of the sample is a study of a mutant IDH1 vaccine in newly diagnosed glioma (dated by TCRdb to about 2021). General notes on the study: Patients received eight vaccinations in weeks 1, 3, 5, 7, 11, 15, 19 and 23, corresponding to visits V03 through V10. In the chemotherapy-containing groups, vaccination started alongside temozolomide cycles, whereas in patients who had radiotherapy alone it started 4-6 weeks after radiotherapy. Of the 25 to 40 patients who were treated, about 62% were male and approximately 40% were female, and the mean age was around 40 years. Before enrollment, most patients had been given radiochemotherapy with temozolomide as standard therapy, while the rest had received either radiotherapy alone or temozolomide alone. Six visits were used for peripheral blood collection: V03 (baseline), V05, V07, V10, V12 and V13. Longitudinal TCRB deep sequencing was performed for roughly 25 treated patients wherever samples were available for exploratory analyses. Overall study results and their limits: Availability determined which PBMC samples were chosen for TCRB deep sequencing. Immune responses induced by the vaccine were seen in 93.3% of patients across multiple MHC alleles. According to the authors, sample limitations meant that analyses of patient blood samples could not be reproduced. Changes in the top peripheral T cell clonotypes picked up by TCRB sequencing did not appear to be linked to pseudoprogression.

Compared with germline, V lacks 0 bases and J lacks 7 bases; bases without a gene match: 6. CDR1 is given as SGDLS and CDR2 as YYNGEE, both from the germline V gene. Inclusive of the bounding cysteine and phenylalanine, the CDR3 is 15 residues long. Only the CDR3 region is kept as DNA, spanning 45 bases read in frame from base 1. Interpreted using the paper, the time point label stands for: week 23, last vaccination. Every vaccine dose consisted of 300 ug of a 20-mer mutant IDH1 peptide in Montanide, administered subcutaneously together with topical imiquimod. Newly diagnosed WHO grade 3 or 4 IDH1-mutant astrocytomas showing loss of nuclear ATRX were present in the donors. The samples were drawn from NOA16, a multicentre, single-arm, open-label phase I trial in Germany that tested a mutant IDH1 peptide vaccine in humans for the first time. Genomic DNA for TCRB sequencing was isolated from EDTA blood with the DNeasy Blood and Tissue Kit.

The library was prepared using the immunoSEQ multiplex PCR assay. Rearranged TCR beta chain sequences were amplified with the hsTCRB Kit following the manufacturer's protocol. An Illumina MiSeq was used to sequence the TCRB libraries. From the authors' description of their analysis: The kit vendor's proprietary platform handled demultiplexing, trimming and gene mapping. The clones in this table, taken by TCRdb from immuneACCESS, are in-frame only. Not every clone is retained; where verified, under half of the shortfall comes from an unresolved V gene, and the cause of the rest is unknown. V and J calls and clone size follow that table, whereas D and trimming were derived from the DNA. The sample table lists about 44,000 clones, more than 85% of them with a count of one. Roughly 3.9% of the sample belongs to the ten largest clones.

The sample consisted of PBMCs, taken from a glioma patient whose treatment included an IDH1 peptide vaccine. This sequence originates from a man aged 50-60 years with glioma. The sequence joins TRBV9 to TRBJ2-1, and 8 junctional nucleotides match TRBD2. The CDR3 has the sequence CASSVAGGAGNEQFF. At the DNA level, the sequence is TGTGCCAGCAGCGTAGCCGGGGGGGCTGGGAATGAGCAGTTCTTC. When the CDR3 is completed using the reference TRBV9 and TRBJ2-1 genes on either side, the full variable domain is DSGVTQTPKHLITATGQRVTLRCSPRSGDLSVYWYQQSLDQGLQFLIQYYNGEERAKGNILERFSAQQFPDLHSELNLSSLELGDSALYFCASSVAGGAGNEQFFGPGTRLTVL.